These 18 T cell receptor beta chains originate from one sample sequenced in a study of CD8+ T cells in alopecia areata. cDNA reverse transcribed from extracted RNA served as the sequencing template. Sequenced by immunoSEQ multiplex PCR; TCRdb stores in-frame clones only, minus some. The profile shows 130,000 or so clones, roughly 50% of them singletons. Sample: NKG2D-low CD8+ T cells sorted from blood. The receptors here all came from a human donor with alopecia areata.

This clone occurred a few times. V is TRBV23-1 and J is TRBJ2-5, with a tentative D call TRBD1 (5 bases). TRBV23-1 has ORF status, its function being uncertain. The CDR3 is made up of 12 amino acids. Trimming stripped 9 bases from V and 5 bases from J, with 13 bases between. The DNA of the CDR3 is TGCGCCAGAAAACAGGTGGTGGAGACCCAGTACTTC. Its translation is CARKQVVETQYF.

CDR3: CASSGPGANVLTF. CDR3 nucleotide sequence: TGTGCCAGCAGCGGGCCTGGGGCCAACGTCCTGACTTTC. The chain uses TRBV2 and TRBJ2-6, with D unclear. The CDR3 consists of 13 residues. Germline assignment: CDR1 SNHLY and CDR2 FYNNEI. Trimming took off 6 bases at V and 2 bases at J, with 5 bases between the two ends.

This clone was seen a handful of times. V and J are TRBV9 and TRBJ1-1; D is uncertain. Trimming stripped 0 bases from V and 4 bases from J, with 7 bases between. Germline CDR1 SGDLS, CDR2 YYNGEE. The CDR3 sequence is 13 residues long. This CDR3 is CASSVESGTEAFF. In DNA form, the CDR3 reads TGTGCCAGCAGCGTAGAATCGGGCACTGAAGCTTTCTTT.

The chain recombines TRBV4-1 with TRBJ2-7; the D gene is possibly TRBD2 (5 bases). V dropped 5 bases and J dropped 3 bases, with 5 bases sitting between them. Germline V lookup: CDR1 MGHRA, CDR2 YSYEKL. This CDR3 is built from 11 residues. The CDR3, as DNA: TGCGCCAGCAGCAGCGGCTACGAGCAGTACTTC. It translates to CASSSGYEQYF.

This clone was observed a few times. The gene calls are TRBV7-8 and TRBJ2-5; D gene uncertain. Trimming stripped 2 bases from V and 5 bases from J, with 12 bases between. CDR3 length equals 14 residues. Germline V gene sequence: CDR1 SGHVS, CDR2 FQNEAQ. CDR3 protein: CASSLLASQETQYF. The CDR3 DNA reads TGTGCCAGCAGCTTACTGGCTAGTCAGGAGACCCAGTACTTC.

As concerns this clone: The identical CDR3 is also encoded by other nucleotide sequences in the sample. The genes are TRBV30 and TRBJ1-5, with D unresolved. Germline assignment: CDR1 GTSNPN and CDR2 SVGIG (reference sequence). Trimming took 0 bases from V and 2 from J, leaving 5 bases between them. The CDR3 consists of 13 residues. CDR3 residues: CAWSVQGNQPQHF. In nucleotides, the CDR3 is TGTGCCTGGAGTGTCCAGGGCAATCAGCCCCAGCATTTT.

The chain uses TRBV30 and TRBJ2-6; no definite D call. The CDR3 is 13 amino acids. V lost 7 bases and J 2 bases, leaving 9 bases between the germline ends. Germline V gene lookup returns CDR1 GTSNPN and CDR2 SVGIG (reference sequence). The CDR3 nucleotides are TGTGCCTCAATGGAACCTGGGGCCAACGTCCTGACTTTC. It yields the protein CASMEPGANVLTF.

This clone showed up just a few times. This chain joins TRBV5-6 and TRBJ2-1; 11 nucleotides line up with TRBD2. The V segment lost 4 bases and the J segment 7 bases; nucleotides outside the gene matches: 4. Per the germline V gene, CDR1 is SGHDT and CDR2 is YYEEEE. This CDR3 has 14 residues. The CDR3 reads CASSPGLADNEQFF. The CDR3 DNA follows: TGTGCCAGCAGCCCGGGACTAGCGGATAATGAGCAGTTCTTC.

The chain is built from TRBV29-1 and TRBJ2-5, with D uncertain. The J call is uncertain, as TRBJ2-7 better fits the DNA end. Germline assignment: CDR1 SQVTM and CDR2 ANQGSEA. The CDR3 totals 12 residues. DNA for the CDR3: TGCAGCGTTGAGGACGAATCCTACGAGCAGTACTTC. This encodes CSVEDESYEQYF.

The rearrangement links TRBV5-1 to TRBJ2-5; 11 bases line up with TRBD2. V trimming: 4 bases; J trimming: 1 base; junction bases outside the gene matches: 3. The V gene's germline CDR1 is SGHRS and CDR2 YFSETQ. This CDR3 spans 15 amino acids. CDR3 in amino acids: CASSISGGAQETQYF. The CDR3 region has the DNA TGCGCCAGCAGCATTAGCGGGGGGGCCCAAGAGACCCAGTACTTC.

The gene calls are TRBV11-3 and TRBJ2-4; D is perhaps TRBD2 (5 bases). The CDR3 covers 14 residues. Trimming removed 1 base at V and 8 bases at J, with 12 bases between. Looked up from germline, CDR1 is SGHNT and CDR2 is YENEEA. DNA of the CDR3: TGTGCCAGCAGCTTAGGCCTACAAGCGGACATTCAGTACTTC. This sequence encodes CASSLGLQADIQYF.

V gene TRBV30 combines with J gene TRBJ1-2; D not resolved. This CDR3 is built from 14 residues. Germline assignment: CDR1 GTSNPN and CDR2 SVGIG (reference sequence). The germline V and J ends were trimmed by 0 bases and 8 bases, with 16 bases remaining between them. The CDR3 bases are TGTGCCTGGAGTGTTGTTCTCGGTGAGGAGGGCTACACCTTC. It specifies CAWSVVLGEEGYTF.

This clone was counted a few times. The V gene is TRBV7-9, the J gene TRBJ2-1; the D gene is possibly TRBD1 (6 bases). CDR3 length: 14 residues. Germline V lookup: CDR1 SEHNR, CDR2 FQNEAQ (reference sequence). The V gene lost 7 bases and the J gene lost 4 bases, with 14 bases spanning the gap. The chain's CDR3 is CASTSGDTYNEQFF. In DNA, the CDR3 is TGTGCCAGCACCTCTGGGGACACTTACAATGAGCAGTTCTTC.

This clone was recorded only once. CDR3 nucleotide sequence: TGTGCCTGGAGTGTCGAAGGCAATCAGCCCCAGCATTTT. It yields the protein CAWSVEGNQPQHF. The chain recombines TRBV30 with TRBJ1-5; no firm D call. This CDR3 region has 13 residues. Germline V gives CDR1 GTSNPN, CDR2 SVGIG (reference sequence). The V and J ends lost 0 bases and 2 bases respectively, with 5 bases between them.

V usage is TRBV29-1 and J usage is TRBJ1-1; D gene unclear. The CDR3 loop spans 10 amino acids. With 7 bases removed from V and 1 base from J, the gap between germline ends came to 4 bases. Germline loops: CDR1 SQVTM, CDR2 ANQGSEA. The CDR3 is CSGANTEAFF. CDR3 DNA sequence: TGCAGCGGGGCGAACACTGAAGCTTTCTTT.

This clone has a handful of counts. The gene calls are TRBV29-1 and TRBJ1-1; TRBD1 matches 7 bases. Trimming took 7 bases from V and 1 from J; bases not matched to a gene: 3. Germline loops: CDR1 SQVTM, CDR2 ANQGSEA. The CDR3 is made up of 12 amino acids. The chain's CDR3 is CSGGQENTEAFF. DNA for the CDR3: TGCAGCGGTGGACAGGAGAACACTGAAGCTTTCTTT.

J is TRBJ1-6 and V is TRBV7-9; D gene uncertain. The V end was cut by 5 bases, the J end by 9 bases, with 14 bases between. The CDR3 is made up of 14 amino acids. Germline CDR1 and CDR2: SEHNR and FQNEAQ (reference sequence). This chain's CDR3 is CASSPGVAGSPLHF. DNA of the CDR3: TGTGCCAGCAGCCCGGGTGTTGCTGGTTCACCCCTCCACTTT.

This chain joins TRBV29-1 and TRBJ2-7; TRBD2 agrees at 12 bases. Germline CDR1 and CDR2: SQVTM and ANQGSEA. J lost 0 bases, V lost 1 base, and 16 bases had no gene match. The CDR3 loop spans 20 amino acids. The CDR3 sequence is CSVEGGQGSLLAGGSYEQYF. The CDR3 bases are TGCAGCGTTGAAGGAGGACAGGGATCCCTACTAGCGGGAGGCTCCTACGAGCAGTACTTC.